A single sample is the source of the 20 T cell receptor beta chains below, sequenced in a study of low-dose radiotherapy and immunotherapy resistance in tumors. Time point of the sample: after trial treatment. Treatment denoted: LDRT plus nivolumab, ipilimumab, low-dose cyclophosphamide and aspirin (RACIN trial). Primers used for first-strand cDNA, a TRAV- and TRBV-specific set, covered both alpha and beta chains. The authors ran about 21 PCR cycles to amplify TCRs with a constant-region primer and V-primer adapter. Each CDR3 protein is one row after TCRdb ran MiXCR on the reads. Of 45,000 or so distinct CDR3 sequences detected, 25% to 30% appear once; the ten largest clones hold about a tenth. The sample in question was PBMCs, obtained after low-dose radiotherapy plus immunotherapy. The receptors stem from a male donor with prostate cancer.

This clonotype was counted many times. V and J are TRBV9 and TRBJ2-3; D may be TRBD2 (6 bases). The CDR3 has 16 amino acids. The germline V and J ends were trimmed by 0 bases and 2 bases, with 13 bases remaining between them. The germline V gene has CDR1 SGDLS and CDR2 YYNGEE. CDR3 protein: CASSVAGAGYTDTQYF. In DNA, the CDR3 is TGTGCCAGCAGCGTAGCTGGAGCGGGCTACACAGATACGCAGTATTTT.

In this sample, this clonotype turned up many times. This sequence joins TRBV3-1 and TRBJ2-2; D is unclear. This CDR3 contains 15 residues. The V and J ends lost 1 base and 0 bases respectively, with 6 bases between them. Germline V gives CDR1 LGHDT, CDR2 YNNKEL (reference sequence). CDR3 sequence (DNA): TGTGCCAGCAGCCAAGGGCTCGCGAACACCGGGGAGCTGTTTTTT. Translating gives CASSQGLANTGELFF.

This clonotype was counted at least ten times. The chain is built from TRBV13 and TRBJ2-7; 9 nucleotides align to TRBD1. The CDR3 contains 14 residues. The J segment lost 1 base and the V segment lost 7 bases, leaving 5 bases of the junction unmatched. The V gene's germline CDR1 is PRHDT and CDR2 FYEKMQ (reference sequence). CDR3 loop: CASIRDRASYEQYF. CDR3 nucleotides: TGTGCCAGCATCCGGGACAGGGCATCCTACGAGCAGTACTTC.

This clonotype was counted ten times or more. V and J are TRBV9 and TRBJ2-3; D is ambiguous. The length of the CDR3 is 12 residues. Germline V lookup: CDR1 SGDLS, CDR2 YYNGEE. V was shortened by 3 bases and J by 5 bases, with 7 bases between the two germline ends. CDR3 nucleotides: TGTGCCAGCAGCGCCGGGCTAGATACGCAGTATTTT. It codes for CASSAGLDTQYF.

This clonotype was found a few times. The chain has TRBV6-1 and TRBJ2-6; a possible D gene is TRBD1 (6 bases). Germline V gene sequence: CDR1 MNHNS, CDR2 SASEGT. The germline V and J ends were trimmed by 8 bases and 2 bases, with 13 bases remaining between them. This CDR3 has 15 amino acids. CDR3 bases: TGTGCCAGCTCGAAGGGGGTGACTGGGGCCAACGTCCTGACTTTC. Encoded protein: CASSKGVTGANVLTF.

This clonotype was detected many times. The gene calls are TRBV5-1 and TRBJ1-1; possibly TRBD1 for D (5 bases). The CDR3 length is 13 residues. The germline gives CDR1 SGHRS, CDR2 YFSETQ. Trimming took off 6 bases at V and 4 bases at J, with 13 bases between the two ends. The CDR3 nucleotides are TGCGCCAGCAAGACGCAGGGTGGCACTGAAGCTTTCTTT. Its protein product is CASKTQGGTEAFF.

Only one count was recorded for this clonotype. Since a much larger clone is just one base distant, this may be a read error. The gene calls are TRBV6-8 and TRBJ2-1; TRBD2 agrees at 9 bases. Gene TRBJ2-7 matches the end of the DNA better, so the J call may be wrong. The CDR3 sequence is 15 residues long. CDR1 and CDR2 (germline): MNHGY, SAAAGT. Written as DNA, the CDR3 is TGTGCCAGCAGTTACTCGGGCGGGGGGGCGGGTGAGCAGTACTTC. Amino acid sequence: CASSYSGGGAGEQYF.

This clonotype has a count of ten or more. The J gene is TRBJ1-1, the V gene TRBV19, with a weak D call TRBD1 (6 bases). V lost 7 bases to trimming and J lost 3 bases, with 12 bases between them. The CDR3 totals 13 residues. The V gene's germline CDR1 is LNHDA and CDR2 SQIVND (reference sequence). The CDR3 is CASNRVVDTEAFF. DNA of the CDR3: TGTGCCAGTAACAGGGTGGTTGACACTGAAGCTTTCTTT.

This clonotype has a count of ten or more. The chain carries TRBV27 and TRBJ2-5; 10 bases fit TRBD2. This CDR3 comprises 13 residues. With 6 bases clipped from V and 5 bases from J, the junction kept 3 bases outside the gene matches. Per the germline V gene, CDR1 is MNHEY and CDR2 is SMNVEV (reference sequence). The CDR3 DNA reads TGTGCCAGCAGACTAGCGGGAAAGGAGACCCAGTACTTC. It encodes CASRLAGKETQYF.

This clonotype appeared many times. CDR3 residues: CASSSGGSYEQYF. In nucleotides, the CDR3 is TGTGCCAGCAGTTCGGGTGGCTCCTACGAGCAGTACTTC. The chain joins TRBV28 to TRBJ2-7; no reliable D call. The germline V gene has CDR1 MDHEN and CDR2 SYDVKM. The V and J ends lost 4 bases and 0 bases respectively, with 7 bases between them. This CDR3 spans 13 amino acids.

This clonotype occurred many times. The rearrangement uses TRBV19 and TRBJ1-2; D is possibly TRBD1 (5 bases). This CDR3 is 15 amino acids long. With 3 bases removed from V and 0 bases from J, the gap between germline ends came to 11 bases. Germline assignment: CDR1 LNHDA and CDR2 SQIVND (reference sequence). CDR3 sequence: CASSMWTPPNYGYTF. As DNA, the CDR3 is TGTGCCAGTAGTATGTGGACACCCCCTAACTATGGCTACACCTTC.

This clonotype was seen at least ten times. V gene TRBV27 combines with J gene TRBJ2-2; TRBD1 is a possible D gene (6 bases). CDR3 length equals 16 residues. CDR1 MNHEY and CDR2 SMNVEV come from the germline V gene (reference sequence). Trimming cost V 6 bases and J 0 bases, with 14 bases left between them. The CDR3 here is CASRGRGNANTGELFF. The CDR3 DNA follows: TGTGCCAGCAGGGGCAGGGGAAACGCGAACACCGGGGAGCTGTTTTTT.

This clonotype came up many times. The V call is TRBV5-4, the J call TRBJ2-5, with 7 nucleotides matching TRBD2. This CDR3 has 16 amino acids. Per the germline V gene, CDR1 is SGHNT and CDR2 is YYREEE (reference sequence). Trimming removed 1 base from V and 1 base from J; junction bases left unmatched: 7. The CDR3 protein is CASSLRGSGSQETQYF. In nucleotides, the CDR3 is TGTGCCAGCAGCTTGAGGGGTAGCGGGTCCCAAGAGACCCAGTACTTC.

This clonotype was found many times. V and J are TRBV24-1 and TRBJ1-2, with D unclear. Per the germline V gene, CDR1 is KGHDR and CDR2 is SFDVKD. The CDR3 consists of 15 residues. Trimming shortened V by 3 bases and J by 2 bases, and 12 bases separated the two germline ends. The CDR3: CATSDRRGGNYGYTF. In DNA, the CDR3 is TGTGCCACCAGTGATCGCCGGGGAGGCAACTATGGCTACACCTTC.

This sequence joins TRBV28 and TRBJ1-4, with D maybe TRBD1 (5 bases). The germline V and J ends were trimmed by 10 bases and 6 bases, with 21 bases remaining between them. CDR1 and CDR2 from the germline V gene are MDHEN and SYDVKM. The length of the CDR3 is 15 residues. The CDR3 loop reads CAIASGGTGHEKLFF. Here the CDR3 DNA reads TGTGCCATCGCTAGCGGGGGGACCGGACATGAAAAACTGTTTTTT.

This clonotype was detected ten times or more. The J gene is TRBJ1-4, the V gene TRBV10-3; a possible D gene is TRBD1 (5 bases). This CDR3 is built from 14 residues. CDR1 is ENHRY and CDR2 is SYGVKD in the germline V gene. V dropped 10 bases and J dropped 0 bases, with 12 bases sitting between them. The CDR3 DNA follows: TGTGCCACACAGGCGGGTGCAACTAATGAAAAACTGTTTTTT. It translates to CATQAGATNEKLFF.

This clonotype appeared a few times. The rearrangement links TRBV5-1 to TRBJ2-3; no firm D call. CDR1 is SGHRS and CDR2 is YFSETQ in the germline V gene. This CDR3 is built from 14 residues. Trimming removed 0 bases from V and 5 bases from J, with 10 bases in between. As DNA, the CDR3 is TGCGCCAGCAGCTTGGGTGAAGGAAGAGATACGCAGTATTTT. It translates to CASSLGEGRDTQYF.

As for this clonotype: This sequence is one base from a far larger clone and is likely a read error. This chain joins TRBV6-2 or TRBV6-3 and TRBJ2-1; D might be TRBD1 or TRBD2, each matching 5 bases. From germline, CDR1 is MNHEY and CDR2 SVGEGT. This CDR3 is 13 amino acids long. The V end lost 8 bases, the J end lost 10 bases, and 18 bases lay between the germline ends. CDR3 bases: TGTGCCAGCTCTCAACGGGGACGTTACGAGCAGTTCTTC. It translates to CASSQRGRYEQFF.

Turning to this clonotype: It is likely a read error: a sequence one base away is far more abundant. The chain joins TRBV2 to TRBJ2-7; 10 bases match TRBD1. Germline trimming cut 5 bases from V and 7 bases from J; bases unmatched to any gene: 11. In germline, CDR1 is SNHLY, CDR2 FYNNEI. The CDR3 is made up of 15 amino acids. The CDR3 loop reads CASSLTGGPYNEQYF. CDR3 in DNA: TGTGCCAGCAGTCTGACAGGGGGCCCCTACAATGAGCAGTACTTC.

J is TRBJ2-1 and V is TRBV6-2 or TRBV6-3; 11 nucleotides align to TRBD2. This CDR3 spans 14 amino acids. J was trimmed by 4 bases and V by 8 bases; bases with no gene match: 4. In germline, CDR1 is MNHEY, CDR2 SVGEGT. The CDR3 spells CASGTSGGYNEQFF. CDR3 bases: TGTGCCAGCGGCACTAGCGGGGGTTACAATGAGCAGTTCTTC.